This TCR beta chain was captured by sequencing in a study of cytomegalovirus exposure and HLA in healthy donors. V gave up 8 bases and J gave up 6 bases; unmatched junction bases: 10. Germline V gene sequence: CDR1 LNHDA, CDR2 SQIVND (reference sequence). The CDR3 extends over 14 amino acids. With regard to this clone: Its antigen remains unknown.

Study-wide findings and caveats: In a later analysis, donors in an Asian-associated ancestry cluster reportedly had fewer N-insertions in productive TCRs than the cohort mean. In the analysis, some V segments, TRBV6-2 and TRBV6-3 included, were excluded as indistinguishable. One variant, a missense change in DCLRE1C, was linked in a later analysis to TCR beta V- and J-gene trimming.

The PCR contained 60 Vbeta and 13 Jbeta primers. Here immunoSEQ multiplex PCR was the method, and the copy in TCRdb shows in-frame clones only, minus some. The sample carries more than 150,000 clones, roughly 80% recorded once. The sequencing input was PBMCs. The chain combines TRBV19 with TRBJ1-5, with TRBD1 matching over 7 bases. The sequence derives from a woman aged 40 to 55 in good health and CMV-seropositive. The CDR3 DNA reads TGTGCCAGTCAACAGGGGAGGTTGGGTCAGCCCCAGCATTTT. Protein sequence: CASQQGRLGQPQHF.